This T cell receptor beta chain was sequenced for a study of beta chain features in type 1 diabetes (dated by TCRdb to the late 2010s). About the investigation overall: Patients and healthy donors did not differ in mean age, gender distribution, total cell number or subset yield. A total of roughly 99,000,000 sorted cells were examined across all samples, and the number of cells per subset was strongly correlated with RNA yield. In the study, recently diagnosed type 1 diabetes patients and matched healthy donors were compared on the TCRB repertoires of their sorted circulating CD4+ T cell subsets. Naive and central memory subsets were obtained from all 30 or so donors, but regulatory and stem cell-like memory subsets were isolated from only 8 patients and about 8 healthy donors. Results and caveats for the whole study, not just this receptor: Because cDNA was sequenced instead of genomic DNA, activated cells with high expression could be over-represented, although the groups did not differ in activation or CD3 levels. Naive, central memory and regulatory TCRB repertoires appeared more similar among patients than among healthy donors. In all four CD4+ subsets, TCRB CDR3 length was moderately but significantly shorter in type 1 diabetes patients. Shorter templates might be favored by PCR, yet because patient and control samples were amplified and corrected together, any such skew would affect both groups equally. Patients with type 1 diabetes made fewer insertions and deleted more nucleotides at VDJ recombination sites, implying thymic rearrangement abnormalities. Because small numbers of individuals were included in the HLA sub-analyses, any influence of HLA type on TCRB rearrangement was left unresolved.

From each donor, a single peripheral blood sample of about 120 mL on average was drawn into heparinised tubes. Using a panel that included CD45RO, CCR7, CD25, CD127, CD95 and CD27, naive, central memory, regulatory and stem cell-like memory CD4+ T cells were sorted on a BD FACSAria II. A purity above 98% was achieved for all sorted populations. PBMCs were isolated immediately by Lymphoprep density gradient centrifugation and stained directly without culture. Samples were stained and sorted in pairs, with one healthy donor and one patient per experiment, so that batch effects were minimized. From the germline V gene, CDR1 is MGHDK and CDR2 is SYGVNS. The CDR3 has 15 amino acids, counting the end cysteine and phenylalanine. The only DNA kept is the CDR3, 45 bases in frame from the first base. V lost 4 bases and J lost 3 bases, and the count of bases not matched to a germline gene is 2. All of the isolated RNA was reverse transcribed with the High Capacity cDNA Reverse Transcription Kit, so expressed TCRB transcripts were sequenced. Naive, central memory and regulatory T cell samples underwent deep immunoSEQ sequencing, averaging around 4 million total reads per sample. Sorted cells were lysed in RLT buffer, and RNA was extracted using DNase-treated RNeasy Micro or Mini kits according to cell number. Each cell subset was processed on its own to prevent cross-contamination, while patient and healthy donor samples were processed together. The immunoSEQ multiplex PCR was used to amplify TCRB sequences from cDNA, generating 87-bp fragments that spanned the CDR3 region. Sequencing of the amplicons was performed on the Illumina HiSeq platform. Regarding the original processing steps: PCR bias was computationally corrected using synthetic template baselines, reads within Hamming distance 2 were collapsed, and singletons that could not be merged were discarded. Reads were aligned against IMGT to assign V, D and J genes, CDR3 length and insertions or deletions at six rearrangement sites. Within each subset, clonotype counts were normalized to the number of sorted cells before true diversity and Gini coefficients were calculated with the tcR R package. The overlap coefficient, calculated on TCRB nucleotide sequences, was used to measure repertoire sharing. Out-of-frame TCRB sequences from naive cells were analyzed as a proxy for the pre-selection repertoire. TCRdb took over this immuneACCESS table, retaining in-frame rearrangements with V and J assigned. Such tables are incomplete; in checked studies, under half of the missing clones stem from an unresolved V gene, and the remainder is unexplained. The V and J calls and clone size are taken from that table; D and trimming were inferred from the DNA. This sample comprises hundreds of thousands of clones, less than 20% of them detected only once. About 0.086% of the sample is held by the ten biggest clonotypes.

Comments on this clone: What this receptor recognizes is not known. No clone much larger than this one lies a single base away; base qualities are absent.

The sequencing sample was made of naive CD4+ T cells from blood. In light of the paper, this sample's cell subset or site label describes: true naive CD4+ T cells. The receptor was derived from a man aged 18 to 29 in good health. The rearrangement joined TRBV25-1 to TRBJ2-2; 10 junctional bases match TRBD1. CDR3 sequence: CASSAGTGDTGELFF. The nucleotides read TGTGCCAGCAGTGCCGGGACAGGGGACACCGGGGAGCTGTTTTTT.